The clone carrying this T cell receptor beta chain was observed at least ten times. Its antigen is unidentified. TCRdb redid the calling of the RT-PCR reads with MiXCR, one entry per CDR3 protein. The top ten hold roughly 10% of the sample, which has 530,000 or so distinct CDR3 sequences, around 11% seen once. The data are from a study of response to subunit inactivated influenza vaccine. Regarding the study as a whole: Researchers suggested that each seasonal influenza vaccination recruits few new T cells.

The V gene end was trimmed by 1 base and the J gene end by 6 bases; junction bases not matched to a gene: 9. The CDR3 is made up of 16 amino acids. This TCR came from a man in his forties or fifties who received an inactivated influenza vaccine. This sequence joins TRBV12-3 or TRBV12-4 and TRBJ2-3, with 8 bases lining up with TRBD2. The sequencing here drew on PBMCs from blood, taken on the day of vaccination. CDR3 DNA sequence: TGTGCCAGCAGTTTAGGCGTTAGGGCTAGCGGGGATACGCAGTATTTT. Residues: CASSLGVRASGDTQYF.